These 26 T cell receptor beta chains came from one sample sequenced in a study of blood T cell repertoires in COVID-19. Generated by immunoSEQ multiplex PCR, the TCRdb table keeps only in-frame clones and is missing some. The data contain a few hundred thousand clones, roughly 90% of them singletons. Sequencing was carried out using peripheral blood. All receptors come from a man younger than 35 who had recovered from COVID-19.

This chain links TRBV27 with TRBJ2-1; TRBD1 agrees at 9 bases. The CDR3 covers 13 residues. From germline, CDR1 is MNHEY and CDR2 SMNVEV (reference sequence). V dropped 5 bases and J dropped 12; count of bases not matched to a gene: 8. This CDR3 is CASSVDRGERQFF. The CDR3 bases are TGTGCCAGCAGTGTGGACAGGGGCGAAAGGCAGTTCTTC.

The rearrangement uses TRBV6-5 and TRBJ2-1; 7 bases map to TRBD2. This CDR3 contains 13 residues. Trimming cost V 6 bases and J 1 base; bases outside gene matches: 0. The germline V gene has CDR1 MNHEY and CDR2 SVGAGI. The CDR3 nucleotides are TGTGCCAGCAGACTAGCGTCCTACAATGAGCAGTTCTTC. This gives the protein CASRLASYNEQFF.

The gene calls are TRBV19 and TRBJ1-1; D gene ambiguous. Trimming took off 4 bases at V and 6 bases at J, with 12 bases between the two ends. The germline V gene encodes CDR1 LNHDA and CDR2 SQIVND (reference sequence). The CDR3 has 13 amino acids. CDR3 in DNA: TGTGCCAGTAGTACGGGTGGGAGCGCTGAAGCTTTCTTT. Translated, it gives CASSTGGSAEAFF.

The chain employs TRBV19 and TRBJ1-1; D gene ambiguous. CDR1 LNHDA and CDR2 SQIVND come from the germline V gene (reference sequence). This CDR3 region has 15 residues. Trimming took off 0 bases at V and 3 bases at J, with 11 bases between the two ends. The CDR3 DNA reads TGTGCCAGTAGTATAGAGGCGGCCAGTCACACTGAAGCTTTCTTT. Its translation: CASSIEAASHTEAFF.

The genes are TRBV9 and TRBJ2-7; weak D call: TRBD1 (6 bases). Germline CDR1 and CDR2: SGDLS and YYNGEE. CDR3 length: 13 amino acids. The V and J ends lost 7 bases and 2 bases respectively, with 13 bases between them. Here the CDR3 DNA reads TGTGCCAGCTCCAGGACAGAGGCCTACGAGCAGTACTTC. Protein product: CASSRTEAYEQYF.

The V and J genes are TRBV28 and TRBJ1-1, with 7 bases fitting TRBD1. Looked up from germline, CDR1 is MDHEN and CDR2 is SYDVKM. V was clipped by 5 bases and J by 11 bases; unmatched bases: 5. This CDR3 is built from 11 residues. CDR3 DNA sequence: TGTGCCAGCAGTCCACAGGGGTTTGCTTTCTTT. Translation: CASSPQGFAFF.

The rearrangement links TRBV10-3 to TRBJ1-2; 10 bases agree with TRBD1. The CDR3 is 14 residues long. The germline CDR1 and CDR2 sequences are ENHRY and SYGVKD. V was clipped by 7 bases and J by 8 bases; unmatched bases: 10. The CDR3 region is CAIITGQGREGYTF. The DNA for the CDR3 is TGTGCCATCATTACGGGACAGGGGCGTGAAGGCTACACCTTC.

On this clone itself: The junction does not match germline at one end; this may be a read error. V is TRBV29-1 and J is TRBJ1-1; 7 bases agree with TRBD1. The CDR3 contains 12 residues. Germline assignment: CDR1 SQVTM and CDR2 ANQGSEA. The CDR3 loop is CSFEGLDREAFF. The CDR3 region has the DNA TGCAGCTTTGAAGGTTTGGACAGGGAAGCTTTCTTT.

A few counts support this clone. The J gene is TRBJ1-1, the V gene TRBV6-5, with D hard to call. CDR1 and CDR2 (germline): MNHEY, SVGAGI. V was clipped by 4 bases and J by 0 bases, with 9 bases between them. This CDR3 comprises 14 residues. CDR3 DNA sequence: TGTGCCAGCAGTTCCCCAACAGTGAACACTGAAGCTTTCTTT. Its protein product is CASSSPTVNTEAFF.

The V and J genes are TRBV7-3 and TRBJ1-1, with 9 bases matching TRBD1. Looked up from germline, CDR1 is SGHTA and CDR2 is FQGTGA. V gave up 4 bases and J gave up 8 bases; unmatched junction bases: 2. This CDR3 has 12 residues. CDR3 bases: TGTGCCAGCAGCTCCGGACAGGGGGAAGCTTTCTTT. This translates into CASSSGQGEAFF.

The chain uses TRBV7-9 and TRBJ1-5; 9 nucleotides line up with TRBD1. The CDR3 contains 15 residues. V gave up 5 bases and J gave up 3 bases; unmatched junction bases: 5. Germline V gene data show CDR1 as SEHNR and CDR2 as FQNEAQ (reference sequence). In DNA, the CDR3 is TGTGCCAGCAGCCCAGGGACAGGGAACAATCAGCCCCAGCATTTT. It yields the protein CASSPGTGNNQPQHF.

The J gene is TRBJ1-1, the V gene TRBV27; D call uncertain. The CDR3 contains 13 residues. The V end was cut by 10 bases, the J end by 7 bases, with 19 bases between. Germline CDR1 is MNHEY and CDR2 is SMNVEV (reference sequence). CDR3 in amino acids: CATRTAGWSEAFF. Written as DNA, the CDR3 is TGTGCCACCAGAACCGCGGGTTGGAGTGAAGCTTTCTTT.

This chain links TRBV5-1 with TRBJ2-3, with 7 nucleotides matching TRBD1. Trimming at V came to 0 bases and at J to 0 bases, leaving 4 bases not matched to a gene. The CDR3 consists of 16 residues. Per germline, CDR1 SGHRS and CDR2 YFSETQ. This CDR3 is CASSLGQGPSTDTQYF. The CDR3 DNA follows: TGCGCCAGCAGCTTGGGACAGGGTCCTAGCACAGATACGCAGTATTTT.

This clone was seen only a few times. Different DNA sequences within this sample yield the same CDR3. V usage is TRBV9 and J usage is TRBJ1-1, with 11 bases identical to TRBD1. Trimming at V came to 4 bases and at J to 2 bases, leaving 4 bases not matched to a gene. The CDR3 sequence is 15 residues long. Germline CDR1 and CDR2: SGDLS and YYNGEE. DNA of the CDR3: TGTGCCAGCAGCCCCAGGACAGGGGGCAACACTGAAGCTTTCTTT. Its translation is CASSPRTGGNTEAFF.

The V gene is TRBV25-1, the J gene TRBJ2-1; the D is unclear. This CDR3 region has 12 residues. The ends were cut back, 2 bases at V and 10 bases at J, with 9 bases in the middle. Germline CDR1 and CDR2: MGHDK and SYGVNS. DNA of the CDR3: TGTGCCAGCAGTGAACGAGCCTACGAGCAGTTCTTC. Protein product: CASSERAYEQFF.

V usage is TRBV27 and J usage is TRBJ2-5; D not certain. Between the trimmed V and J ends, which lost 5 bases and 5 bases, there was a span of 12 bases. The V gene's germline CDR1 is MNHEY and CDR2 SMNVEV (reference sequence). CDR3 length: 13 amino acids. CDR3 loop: CASSPRLVETQYF. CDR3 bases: TGTGCCAGCAGTCCGCGATTAGTTGAGACCCAGTACTTC.

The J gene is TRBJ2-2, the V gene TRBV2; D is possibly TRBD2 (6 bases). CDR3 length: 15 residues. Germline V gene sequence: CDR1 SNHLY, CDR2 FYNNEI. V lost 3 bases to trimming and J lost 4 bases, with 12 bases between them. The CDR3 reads CASSEGGGLTGELFF. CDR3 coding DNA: TGTGCCAGCAGTGAGGGAGGCGGCCTCACCGGGGAGCTGTTTTTT.

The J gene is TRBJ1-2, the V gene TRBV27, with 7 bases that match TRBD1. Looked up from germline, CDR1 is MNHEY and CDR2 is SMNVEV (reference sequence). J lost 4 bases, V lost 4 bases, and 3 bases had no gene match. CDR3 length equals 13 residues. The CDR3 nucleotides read TGTGCCAGCAGTTCGGGGACAGCCTATGGCTACACCTTC. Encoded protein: CASSSGTAYGYTF.

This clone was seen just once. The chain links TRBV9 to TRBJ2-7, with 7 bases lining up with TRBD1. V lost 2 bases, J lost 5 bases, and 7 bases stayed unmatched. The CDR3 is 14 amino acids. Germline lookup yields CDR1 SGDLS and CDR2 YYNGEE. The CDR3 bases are TGTGCCAGCAGCGTGAGCCCGCAGGGGGACGAGCAGTACTTC. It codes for CASSVSPQGDEQYF. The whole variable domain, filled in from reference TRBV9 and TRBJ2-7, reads DSGVTQTPKHLITATGQRVTLRCSPRSGDLSVYWYQQSLDQGLQFLIQYYNGEERAKGNILERFSAQQFPDLHSELNLSSLELGDSALYFCASSVSPQGDEQYFGPGTRLTVT.

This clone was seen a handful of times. CDR3 nucleotides: TGTGCCAGTAGTATAACAACAGTCGGCTCTGGAAACACCATATATTTT. Translated, it gives CASSITTVGSGNTIYF. This chain uses TRBV19 with TRBJ1-3; D remains unclear. The CDR3 consists of 16 residues. CDR1 is LNHDA and CDR2 is SQIVND in the germline V gene (reference sequence). V was clipped by 2 bases and J by 0 bases, with 11 bases between them. The full variable domain, with the rest looked up from reference TRBV19 and TRBJ1-3, is DGGITQSPKYLFRKEGQNVTLSCEQNLNHDAMYWYRQDPGQGLRLIYYSQIVNDFQKGDIAEGYSVSREKKESFPLTVTSAQKNPTAFYLCASSITTVGSGNTIYFGEGSWLTVV.

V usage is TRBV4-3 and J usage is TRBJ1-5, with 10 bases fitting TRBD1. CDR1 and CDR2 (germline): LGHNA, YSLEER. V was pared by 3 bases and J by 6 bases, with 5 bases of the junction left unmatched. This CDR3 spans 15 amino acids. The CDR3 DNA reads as TGCGCCAGCAGCCAGGGGACAGGGGCAGGTCAGCCCCAGCATTTT. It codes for CASSQGTGAGQPQHF.

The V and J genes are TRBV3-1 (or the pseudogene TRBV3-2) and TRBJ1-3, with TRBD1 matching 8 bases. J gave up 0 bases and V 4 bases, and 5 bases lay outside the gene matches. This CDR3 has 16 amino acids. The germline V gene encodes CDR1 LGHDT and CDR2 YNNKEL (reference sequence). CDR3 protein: CASSLQGDYSGNTIYF. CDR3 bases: TGTGCCAGCAGCCTACAGGGGGATTACTCTGGAAACACCATATATTTT.

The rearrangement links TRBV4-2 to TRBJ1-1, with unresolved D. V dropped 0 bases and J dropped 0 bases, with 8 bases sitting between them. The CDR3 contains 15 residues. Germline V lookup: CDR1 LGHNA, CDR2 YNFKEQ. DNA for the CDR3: TGTGCCAGCAGCCAAGAGAACAGACTGAACACTGAAGCTTTCTTT. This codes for CASSQENRLNTEAFF.

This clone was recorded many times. DNA of the CDR3: TGTGCCAGCAGCCCCGGGACAGGGGCCCGCGGAGATACGCAGTATTTT. As protein: CASSPGTGARGDTQYF. J is TRBJ2-3 and V is TRBV7-3, with 10 positions matching TRBD1. The CDR3 loop spans 16 amino acids. V was clipped by 5 bases and J by 5 bases; unmatched bases: 10. Per germline, CDR1 SGHTA and CDR2 FQGTGA.

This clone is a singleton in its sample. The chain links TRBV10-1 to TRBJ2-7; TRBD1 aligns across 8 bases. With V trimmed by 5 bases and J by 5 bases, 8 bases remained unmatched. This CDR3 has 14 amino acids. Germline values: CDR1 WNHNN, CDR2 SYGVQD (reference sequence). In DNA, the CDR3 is TGCGCCAGCAGTCCGGACAGGGTCGAGGACGAGCAGTACTTC. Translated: CASSPDRVEDEQYF.

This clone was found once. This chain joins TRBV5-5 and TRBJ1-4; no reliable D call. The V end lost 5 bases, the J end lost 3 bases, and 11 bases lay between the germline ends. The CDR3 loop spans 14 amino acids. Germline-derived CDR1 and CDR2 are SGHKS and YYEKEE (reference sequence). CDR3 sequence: CASSYSGANEKLFF. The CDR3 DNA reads TGTGCCAGCAGTTATTCCGGGGCTAATGAAAAACTGTTTTTT.